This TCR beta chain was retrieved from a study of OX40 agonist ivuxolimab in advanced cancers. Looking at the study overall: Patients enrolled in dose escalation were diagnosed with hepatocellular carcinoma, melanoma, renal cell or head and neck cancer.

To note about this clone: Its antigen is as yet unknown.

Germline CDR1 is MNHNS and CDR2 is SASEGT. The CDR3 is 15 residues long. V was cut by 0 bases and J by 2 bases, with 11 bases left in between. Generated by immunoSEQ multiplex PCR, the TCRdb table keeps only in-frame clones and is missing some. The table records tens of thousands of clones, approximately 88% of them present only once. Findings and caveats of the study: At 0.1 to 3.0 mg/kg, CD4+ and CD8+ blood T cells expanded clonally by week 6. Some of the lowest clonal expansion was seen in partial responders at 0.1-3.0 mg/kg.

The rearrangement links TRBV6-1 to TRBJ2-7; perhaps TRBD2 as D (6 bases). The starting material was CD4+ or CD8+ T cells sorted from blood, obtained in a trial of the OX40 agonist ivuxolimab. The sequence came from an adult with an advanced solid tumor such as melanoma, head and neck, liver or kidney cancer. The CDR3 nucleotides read TGTGCCAGCAGTGAAGCGAAGGGAGGACCCTACGAGCAGTACTTC. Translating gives CASSEAKGGPYEQYF.